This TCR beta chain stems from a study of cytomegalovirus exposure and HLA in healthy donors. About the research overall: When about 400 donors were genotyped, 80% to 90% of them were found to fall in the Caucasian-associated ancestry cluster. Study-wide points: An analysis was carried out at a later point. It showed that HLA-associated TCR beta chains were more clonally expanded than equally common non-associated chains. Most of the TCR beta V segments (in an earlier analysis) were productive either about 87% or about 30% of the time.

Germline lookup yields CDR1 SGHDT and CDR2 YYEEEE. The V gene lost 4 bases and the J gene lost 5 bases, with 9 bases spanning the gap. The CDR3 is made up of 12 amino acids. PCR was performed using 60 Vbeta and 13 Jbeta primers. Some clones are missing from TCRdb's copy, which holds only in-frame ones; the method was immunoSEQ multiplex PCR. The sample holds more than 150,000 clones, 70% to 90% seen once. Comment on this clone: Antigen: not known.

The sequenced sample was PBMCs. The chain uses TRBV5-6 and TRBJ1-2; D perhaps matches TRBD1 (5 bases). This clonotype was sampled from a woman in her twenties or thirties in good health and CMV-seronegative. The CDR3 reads CASSLTEYGYTF. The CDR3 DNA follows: TGTGCCAGCAGCCTGACAGAGTATGGCTACACCTTC.